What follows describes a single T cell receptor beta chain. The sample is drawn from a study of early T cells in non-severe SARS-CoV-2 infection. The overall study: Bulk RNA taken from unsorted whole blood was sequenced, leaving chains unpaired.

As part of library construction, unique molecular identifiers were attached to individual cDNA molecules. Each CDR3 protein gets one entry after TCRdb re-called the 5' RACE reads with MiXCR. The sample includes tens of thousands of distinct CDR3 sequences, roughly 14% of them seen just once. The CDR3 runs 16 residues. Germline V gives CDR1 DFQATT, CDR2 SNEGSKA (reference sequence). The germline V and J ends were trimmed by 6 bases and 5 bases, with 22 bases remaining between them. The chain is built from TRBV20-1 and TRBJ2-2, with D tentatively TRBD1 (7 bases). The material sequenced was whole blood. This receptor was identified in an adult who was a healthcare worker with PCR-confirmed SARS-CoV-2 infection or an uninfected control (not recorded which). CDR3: CSAPFGGGGETGELFF. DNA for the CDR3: TGCAGTGCCCCGTTCGGAGGGGGCGGAGAGACCGGGGAGCTGTTTTTT.